A selection of T cell receptor beta chains follows, all from one sample in a study of response to subunit inactivated influenza vaccine. TCRdb ran MiXCR on the RT-PCR reads and lists one entry per CDR3 protein. The sample lists under 850,000 distinct CDR3 sequences, around 18% occurring once. The sequenced sample was PBMCs from blood, obtained more than 4 days after vaccination. These receptors were obtained from a man in his forties or fifties who received an inactivated influenza vaccine. Both conserved end residues are part of each CDR3. D genes are given only for firm matches. Size tells how often a clone was seen (once, few, many) or the class of an expanded clone, and some rows leave it out.

CASNEFGGVYEQYF	TGTGCCAGCAACGAATTTGGCGGGGTCTACGAGCAGTACTTC	NA	TRBV9	many	TRBJ2-7
CASSPGIAVQETQYF	TGTGCCAGCAGCCCCGGTATAGCGGTACAAGAGACCCAGTACTTC	NA	TRBV6-1	few	TRBJ2-5
CSARDLSGTSTDTQYF	TGCAGTGCTAGAGACCTTAGCGGGACTAGCACAGATACGCAGTATTTT	TRBD2	TRBV20-1	NA	TRBJ2-3
CASSFSDAGSYEQYF	TGTGCCAGCAGTTTCTCGGACGCTGGCTCCTACGAGCAGTACTTC	NA	TRBV12-3/TRBV12-4	many	TRBJ2-7
CATTRRGPPYEQYF	TGTGCCACTACCCGAAGGGGGCCCCCCTACGAGCAGTACTTC	TRBD1	TRBV25-1	NA	TRBJ2-7
CSAKTWTSGGAPNTGELFF	TGCAGTGCTAAAACCTGGACTAGCGGGGGGGCCCCGAACACCGGGGAGCTGTTTTTT	TRBD2	TRBV20-1	few	TRBJ2-2
CASSQGLAGVDEQYF	TGTGCCAGCAGCCAAGGACTAGCGGGAGTCGACGAGCAGTACTTC	TRBD2	TRBV4-2	many	TRBJ2-7
CASSLEGGAVNYEQYF	TGTGCCAGCAGCTTAGAGGGGGGGGCAGTCAATTACGAGCAGTACTTC	NA	TRBV7-8	few	TRBJ2-7
CASSPTGTGWLETQYF	TGTGCCAGCAGTCCAACCGGGACAGGGTGGCTAGAGACCCAGTACTTC	TRBD1	TRBV12-3/TRBV12-4	NA	TRBJ2-5
CASSLTTGRVGEAFF	TGTGCCAGCAGTTTGACGACAGGGAGGGTCGGTGAAGCTTTCTTT	TRBD1	TRBV12-3/TRBV12-4	NA	TRBJ1-1
CASRSRTSGTLGEQFF	TGCGCCAGCAGATCCCGGACTAGCGGGACGCTCGGTGAGCAGTTCTTC	TRBD2	TRBV5-1	few	TRBJ2-1
CASSPEGPEGYEQYF	TGTGCCAGCAGTCCCGAGGGACCCGAGGGCTACGAGCAGTACTTC	NA	TRBV7-6	few	TRBJ2-7
CASSLSAVTGELFF	TGTGCCAGCAGCTTATCGGCAGTCACCGGGGAGCTGTTTTTT	NA	TRBV7-9	few	TRBJ2-2
CASSSLAGGLETQYF	TGTGCCAGCAGTTCACTAGCGGGAGGTCTTGAGACCCAGTACTTC	TRBD2	TRBV5-6	many	TRBJ2-5
CASSPTSGGTDTQYF	TGTGCCAGCAGCCCGACTAGCGGGGGCACAGATACGCAGTATTTT	TRBD2	TRBV18	many	TRBJ2-3
CASSLNREGGTEAFF	TGTGCCAGCAGCTTAAATAGGGAGGGAGGGACTGAAGCTTTCTTT	NA	TRBV7-9	NA	TRBJ1-1
CASSTKYAQYF	TGTGCCAGCAGTACAAAGTATGCGCAGTATTTT	NA	TRBV12-3/TRBV12-4	few	TRBJ2-3
CSAGEDYNQPQHF	TGCAGCGCTGGGGAGGACTACAATCAGCCCCAGCATTTT	NA	TRBV29-1	NA	TRBJ1-5
CAISRDREAFF	TGTGCCATCAGCAGGGACAGAGAAGCTTTCTTT	TRBD1	TRBV10-3	few	TRBJ1-1
CASSLGQTQEAFF	TGTGCCAGCAGCTTAGGCCAGACACAAGAAGCTTTCTTT	NA	TRBV7-9	few	TRBJ1-1
CASSLTMGSPLHF	TGTGCCAGCAGCTTAACGATGGGTTCACCCCTCCACTTT	NA	TRBV7-9	NA	TRBJ1-6
CASSLEDAEGYEQYF	TGTGCCAGCAGCTTAGAAGACGCGGAGGGTTACGAGCAGTACTTC	NA	TRBV11-2	few	TRBJ2-7
CASSFPMTEPDTQYF	TGTGCCAGCAGTTTTCCCATGACAGAACCAGATACGCAGTATTTT	NA	TRBV12-3/TRBV12-4	NA	TRBJ2-3
CASSFPLTGKKTDTQYF	TGTGCCAGCAGTTTTCCTCTGACAGGGAAAAAGACAGATACGCAGTATTTT	TRBD1	TRBV6-5	NA	TRBJ2-3
CASSFNSYEQYF	TGTGCCAGCAGCTTCAACTCCTACGAGCAGTACTTC	NA	TRBV6-2/TRBV6-3	many	TRBJ2-7
CASSQDGAGPYEQYF	TGTGCCAGCAGCCAAGATGGAGCGGGACCCTACGAGCAGTACTTC	TRBD2	TRBV3-1	once	TRBJ2-7
CASSSLAGGLTDYTQYF	TGTGCCAGCAGTTCCTTAGCGGGAGGGCTTACAGATTATACGCAGTATTTT	TRBD2	TRBV27	NA	TRBJ2-3
CASSLAGTGGINNEQFF	TGTGCCAGCAGCTTAGCCGGGACAGGGGGGATAAACAATGAGCAGTTCTTC	TRBD1	TRBV7-9	NA	TRBJ2-1
CASSYSSNQETQYF	TGTGCCAGCAGTTACTCCTCAAACCAAGAGACCCAGTACTTC	NA	TRBV6-5	few	TRBJ2-5
CASSPSGMSWGTDTQYF	TGTGCCAGCAGCCCTAGCGGGATGTCCTGGGGCACAGATACGCAGTATTTT	TRBD2	TRBV7-9	few	TRBJ2-3
CASSSHRDSLYEQYF	TGTGCCAGCAGCTCTCACCGGGACAGTCTCTACGAGCAGTACTTC	TRBD1	TRBV7-6	few	TRBJ2-7
CSVVQGRYEQYF	TGCAGCGTTGTACAGGGACGCTACGAGCAGTACTTC	NA	TRBV29-1	NA	TRBJ2-7
CASSLIDRNNQPQHF	TGTGCCAGCAGTTTAATAGACAGAAACAATCAGCCCCAGCATTTT	NA	TRBV28	few	TRBJ1-5
CASKDLSSYNEQFF	TGCGCCAGCAAGGATCTGAGCTCCTACAATGAGCAGTTCTTC	NA	TRBV10-2	few	TRBJ2-1
CASSPNRGREAFF	TGTGCCAGCAGTCCCAACAGGGGGCGCGAAGCTTTCTTT	TRBD1	TRBV12-3/TRBV12-4	few	TRBJ1-1
CATNSRGIQETQYF	TGTGCCACTAATAGTAGGGGGATCCAAGAGACCCAGTACTTC	NA	TRBV6-1	few	TRBJ2-5
CASQLGQNTGELFF	TGTGCCAGCCAGTTGGGACAGAACACCGGGGAGCTGTTTTTT	NA	TRBV6-4	NA	TRBJ2-2